Listed here are 26 T cell receptor beta chains from one sample, sequenced in a study of naive and memory T cell subsets. The library had UMIs added by 3' ligation of an oligonucleotide to TCR cDNA. Amplification of ligated cDNA took four PCR rounds with SP2 and nested alpha and beta constant primers. TCRdb fed the UMI-ligation and nested PCR reads into MiXCR, producing one record per CDR3 protein. The sample shows 25,000 to 30,000 distinct CDR3 sequences, around 5.2% of them seen only once. The sequencing input was blood. Receptors originate from an adult in good health.

This clonotype was detected ten times or more. V usage is TRBV29-1 and J usage is TRBJ1-2; D is unclear. CDR3 length: 13 amino acids. CDR1 is SQVTM and CDR2 is ANQGSEA in the germline V gene. V lost 0 bases, J lost 8 bases, and 13 bases lay in between. The chain's CDR3 is CSVEDPGNGGYTF. In nucleotides, the CDR3 is TGCAGCGTTGAAGATCCGGGGAATGGCGGCTACACCTTC.

This clonotype was counted ten times or more. This sequence joins TRBV28 and TRBJ2-4; tentative D call: TRBD1 (6 bases). With 5 bases removed from V and 0 bases from J, the gap between germline ends came to 11 bases. This CDR3 contains 15 residues. Germline-derived CDR1 and CDR2 are MDHEN and SYDVKM. Written as DNA, the CDR3 is TGTGCCAGCAGTATCCAACAGGGAGCCAAAAACATTCAGTACTTC. This translates into CASSIQQGAKNIQYF.

This clonotype was seen ten or more times. The gene calls are TRBV5-1 and TRBJ2-3, with 9 bases fitting TRBD2. Germline-derived CDR1 and CDR2 are SGHRS and YFSETQ. Germline trimming cut 0 bases from V and 5 bases from J; bases unmatched to any gene: 10. The CDR3 length is 17 residues. CDR3 bases: TGCGCCAGCAGCTTGGCCCGGGCGGGAGGGCCTGGAGATACGCAGTATTTT. It translates to CASSLARAGGPGDTQYF. Drawing the rest from reference TRBV5-1 and TRBJ2-3, the complete variable domain is KAGVTQTPRYLIKTRGQQVTLSCSPISGHRSVSWYQQTPGQGLQFLFEYFSETQRNKGNFPGRFSGRQFSNSRSEMNVSTLELGDSALYLCASSLARAGGPGDTQYFGPGTRLTVL.

The V gene is TRBV18, the J gene TRBJ2-7; D unclear. V was trimmed by 2 bases and J by 2 bases, leaving 16 bases between them. The CDR3 consists of 16 residues. CDR1 is KGHSH, CDR2 LQKENI, per germline. CDR3 DNA sequence: TGTGCCAGCTCACCATACACCCCGACCCAGCCCTACGAGCAGTACTTC. It translates to CASSPYTPTQPYEQYF.

This clonotype was counted at least ten times. The V call is TRBV27, the J call TRBJ1-2; D is possibly TRBD1 (6 bases). Looked up from germline, CDR1 is MNHEY and CDR2 is SMNVEV (reference sequence). V lost 3 bases and J 4 bases, leaving 9 bases between the germline ends. The CDR3 is 13 amino acids. CDR3 sequence: CASSFTGFYGYTF. The DNA of the CDR3 is TGTGCCAGCAGTTTTACAGGGTTCTATGGCTACACCTTC.

This clonotype came up many times. The chain uses TRBV7-2 and TRBJ2-7, with TRBD1 as a possible D gene (6 bases). In germline, CDR1 is SGHTA, CDR2 FQGNSA. This CDR3 has 15 residues. Trimming took off 1 base at V and 7 bases at J, with 17 bases between the two ends. The CDR3 coding sequence is TGTGCCAGCAGCTTAGGGCCGGACAGATATGAGGAGCAGTACTTC. As protein: CASSLGPDRYEEQYF.

This clonotype was found many times. This chain joins TRBV5-1 and TRBJ2-1; TRBD2 is a possible D gene (5 bases). This CDR3 region has 15 residues. The ends were cut back, 1 base at V and 6 bases at J, with 14 bases in the middle. Germline assignment: CDR1 SGHRS and CDR2 YFSETQ. CDR3 amino acids: CASSLRSGEGNEQFF. CDR3 in DNA: TGCGCCAGCAGCTTGCGGAGCGGAGAAGGCAATGAGCAGTTCTTC.

This clonotype was counted at least ten times. The V call is TRBV9, the J call TRBJ2-5; 7 bases map to TRBD2. V gave up 0 bases and J gave up 4 bases; unmatched junction bases: 6. Germline loops: CDR1 SGDLS, CDR2 YYNGEE. The CDR3 has 15 amino acids. The chain's CDR3 is CASSVATSRAETQYF. The DNA for the CDR3 is TGTGCCAGCAGCGTAGCGACTAGCAGAGCAGAGACCCAGTACTTC.

In its sample, this clonotype was seen many times. V gene TRBV24-1 combines with J gene TRBJ2-2; D remains unclear. Germline CDR1 and CDR2: KGHDR and SFDVKD. V lost 6 bases, J lost 3 bases, and 10 bases lay in between. CDR3 length: 14 amino acids. The CDR3 region has the DNA TGTGCCACCAGTTCTCAGTTGGACACCGGGGAGCTGTTTTTT. This codes for CATSSQLDTGELFF.

This clonotype was observed many times. The chain uses TRBV5-1 and TRBJ2-7; D is ambiguous. CDR3 length: 15 residues. Deletions cut 4 bases from V and 4 bases from J, with 18 bases between. Germline assignment: CDR1 SGHRS and CDR2 YFSETQ. The CDR3 region is CASSRSAGPLYEQYF. Here the CDR3 DNA reads TGCGCCAGCAGCCGTTCGGCAGGCCCTTTGTACGAGCAGTACTTC.

This clonotype was observed many times. This chain uses TRBV29-1 with TRBJ2-2, with 7 bases matching TRBD2. The CDR3 has 12 residues. The trim removed 7 bases at V and 6 bases at J, leaving 5 bases unmatched. The V gene's germline CDR1 is SQVTM and CDR2 ANQGSEA. The CDR3 DNA reads as TGCAGCGGGCGGCGGGAGCCCGGGGAGCTGTTTTTT. It translates to CSGRREPGELFF.

This clonotype was detected ten times or more. The chain carries TRBV29-1 and TRBJ2-6; 8 bases fit TRBD2. Germline CDR1 is SQVTM and CDR2 is ANQGSEA. The CDR3 covers 15 residues. The J segment lost 4 bases and the V segment lost 4 bases, leaving 6 bases of the junction unmatched. CDR3 bases: TGCAGCGTTGGCCCGGGAGGGGCCGGGGCCAACGTCCTGACTTTC. Translation: CSVGPGGAGANVLTF. The variable domain in full, completed from reference TRBV29-1 and TRBJ2-6, reads SAVISQKPSRDICQRGTSLTIQCQVDSQVTMMFWYRQQPGQSLTLIATANQGSEATYESGFVIDKFPISRPNLTFSTLTVSNMSPEDSSIYLCSVGPGGAGANVLTFGAGSRLTVL.

This clonotype is medium-sized. V is TRBV6-5 and J is TRBJ2-3, with D possibly being TRBD1 (5 bases). Germline assignment: CDR1 MNHEY and CDR2 SVGAGI. V was clipped by 5 bases and J by 3 bases, with 12 bases between them. The CDR3 covers 14 residues. CDR3 region: CASSTGLGTDTQYF. CDR3 in DNA: TGTGCCAGCAGTACAGGCCTTGGGACAGATACGCAGTATTTT.

In regard to this clonotype: A much bigger clone sits one base away, suggesting this may be a read error. The chain couples TRBV5-1 to TRBJ1-2; TRBD1 might be the D (5 bases). V shed 2 bases and J shed 1 base, with 9 bases lying between them. CDR1 and CDR2 (germline): SGHRS, YFSETQ. There are 14 residues in the CDR3. The CDR3 sequence is CASSLDRRNYGYTF. As DNA, the CDR3 is TGCGCCAGCAGCTTAGACAGACGTAACTATGGCTACACCTTC.

This clonotype was seen repeatedly, ten times or more. The V call is TRBV29-1, the J call TRBJ2-5, with 9 bases aligning to TRBD2. The V and J ends lost 3 bases and 2 bases, in that order; junction bases with no gene match: 4. The V gene's germline CDR1 is SQVTM and CDR2 ANQGSEA. The length of the CDR3 is 14 residues. The CDR3 nucleotides are TGCAGCGTTGATGGGCTAGCGGGGCAAGAGACCCAGTACTTC. Translating gives CSVDGLAGQETQYF.

This clonotype was seen ten or more times. This rearrangement joins TRBV6-2 or TRBV6-3 to TRBJ2-3; 10 bases line up with TRBD2. The CDR3 totals 16 residues. Germline V gene lookup returns CDR1 MNHEY and CDR2 SVGEGT. The trim removed 7 bases at V and 5 bases at J, leaving 12 bases unmatched. The CDR3 protein is CASKQPSGSVQDTQYF. DNA of the CDR3: TGTGCCAGCAAACAACCTAGCGGGAGCGTACAAGATACGCAGTATTTT.

The table lists this clonotype with many counts. The chain is built from TRBV27 and TRBJ2-7; TRBD1 matches at 7 bases. CDR3 length: 14 residues. Germline trimming cut 6 bases from V and 4 bases from J; bases unmatched to any gene: 9. Germline V gives CDR1 MNHEY, CDR2 SMNVEV (reference sequence). The CDR3, as DNA: TGTGCCAGCAGCCCAGGACAGGTGGCTTACGAGCAGTACTTC. Its translation is CASSPGQVAYEQYF.

This clonotype was recorded at least ten times. This chain joins TRBV29-1 and TRBJ2-4; D is unclear. The germline V gene encodes CDR1 SQVTM and CDR2 ANQGSEA. The CDR3 consists of 12 residues. V was shortened by 7 bases and J by 0 bases, with 7 bases between the two germline ends. The CDR3 sequence: CSAILAKNIQYF. The CDR3 DNA sequence: TGCAGCGCCATCCTAGCCAAAAACATTCAGTACTTC.

This clonotype was counted ten times or more. The CDR3 spells CASSHSGRPDTQYF. DNA for the CDR3: TGTGCCAGCAGCCATAGCGGGAGGCCCGATACGCAGTATTTT. The chain joins TRBV6-5 to TRBJ2-3; TRBD2 matches at 10 bases. Germline V gene data show CDR1 as MNHEY and CDR2 as SVGAGI. J gave up 6 bases and V 6 bases, and 6 bases lay outside the gene matches. The CDR3 contains 14 residues.

This clonotype occurred many times. The chain has TRBV9 and TRBJ1-2; D unresolved. Trimming took off 0 bases at V and 0 bases at J, with 6 bases between the two ends. CDR1 and CDR2 from the germline V gene are SGDLS and YYNGEE. The CDR3 contains 14 residues. The CDR3 reads CASSVGDPNYGYTF. The CDR3 DNA reads as TGTGCCAGCAGCGTAGGAGATCCTAACTATGGCTACACCTTC.

This clonotype was observed at least ten times. The rearrangement uses TRBV7-2 and TRBJ2-1; 14 bases match TRBD2. The J segment lost 5 bases and the V segment lost 5 bases, leaving 8 bases of the junction unmatched. CDR3 size: 17 residues. Germline CDR1 SGHTA, CDR2 FQGNSA. CDR3 protein: CASSPRGTSGSNNEQFF. The DNA of the CDR3 is TGTGCCAGCAGCCCCCGGGGGACTAGCGGGAGTAACAATGAGCAGTTCTTC.

There are many counts of this clonotype. V and J are TRBV29-1 and TRBJ2-2, with 10 bases lining up with TRBD1. V lost 6 bases to trimming and J lost 4 bases; unmatched junction nucleotides: 8. The CDR3 spans 15 residues. CDR1 and CDR2 from the germline V gene are SQVTM and ANQGSEA. CDR3: CSVVSGQGTTGELFF. The CDR3 region has the DNA TGCAGCGTGGTGTCGGGACAGGGGACCACCGGGGAGCTGTTTTTT.

The V call is TRBV29-1, the J call TRBJ1-1; no clear D gene. The CDR3 consists of 14 residues. Germline V gene sequence: CDR1 SQVTM, CDR2 ANQGSEA. The V and J ends lost 7 bases and 1 base respectively, with 16 bases between them. CDR3: CSASPHNENTEAFF. The CDR3 DNA reads TGCAGCGCCTCCCCCCACAACGAGAACACTGAAGCTTTCTTT.

The chain couples TRBV7-9 to TRBJ2-3; a weak D match, TRBD1 (6 bases). With 4 bases removed from V and 6 bases from J, the gap between germline ends came to 11 bases. CDR1 SEHNR and CDR2 FQNEAQ come from the germline V gene (reference sequence). This CDR3 region has 13 residues. The CDR3 sequence is CASSWGQGDTQYF. DNA for the CDR3: TGTGCCAGCAGCTGGGGCCAGGGGGATACGCAGTATTTT.

This clonotype was observed at least ten times. This rearrangement joins TRBV20-1 to TRBJ2-3; possible D gene TRBD2, 6 bases. Germline V gene data show CDR1 as DFQATT and CDR2 as SNEGSKA (reference sequence). V was shortened by 1 base and J by 2 bases, with 25 bases between the two germline ends. This CDR3 is built from 19 residues. The CDR3 loop reads CSARGPHIRRGYLTDTQYF. The CDR3 DNA sequence: TGCAGTGCTAGAGGTCCCCACATCCGGCGGGGATATCTCACAGATACGCAGTATTTT.

This clonotype was recorded at least ten times. This chain joins TRBV7-9 and TRBJ2-5; D unresolved. V was cut by 5 bases and J by 1 base, with 2 bases left in between. Germline-derived CDR1 and CDR2 are SEHNR and FQNEAQ (reference sequence). This CDR3 is 11 amino acids long. CDR3 nucleotide sequence: TGTGCCAGCAGCCCCCAAGAGACCCAGTACTTC. This encodes CASSPQETQYF.